Shown below are 15 T cell receptor beta chains from a single sample sequenced in a study of blood T cell repertoires in COVID-19. Profiled with immunoSEQ multiplex PCR; TCRdb holds only in-frame clones, not every one. The repertoire consists of about 350,000 clones, with over 75% occurring once and the leading ten covering about 3%. Sample: PBMCs or T cells enriched from blood (not recorded which). These receptors originate from a woman aged 25 to 39 who had recovered from COVID-19.

This rearrangement joins TRBV5-4 to TRBJ2-1, with D hard to call. Trimming took 4 bases from V and 5 from J, leaving 4 bases between them. There are 11 residues in the CDR3. The germline V gene has CDR1 SGHNT and CDR2 YYREEE (reference sequence). This CDR3 reads CASSLDNEQFF. The CDR3 coding sequence is TGTGCCAGCAGCCTAGACAATGAGCAGTTCTTC.

The chain links TRBV5-4 to TRBJ2-7; the D is unclear. This CDR3 is 13 amino acids long. The germline V and J ends were trimmed by 1 base and 4 bases, with 9 bases remaining between them. In germline, CDR1 is SGHNT, CDR2 YYREEE (reference sequence). The CDR3 sequence: CASSLPTDYEQYF. CDR3 nucleotide sequence: TGTGCCAGCAGCTTGCCCACAGATTACGAGCAGTACTTC.

The genes are TRBV9 and TRBJ1-5; no clear D. The CDR3 sequence is 13 residues long. The germline V gene encodes CDR1 SGDLS and CDR2 YYNGEE. Trimming took 7 bases from V and 0 from J, leaving 8 bases between them. CDR3 bases: TGTGCCAGCTCGGGGTATAGCAATCAGCCCCAGCATTTT. Amino acids: CASSGYSNQPQHF.

This chain connects TRBV5-4 to TRBJ1-2, with D possibly matching TRBD1 (6 bases). Deletions cut 3 bases from V and 7 bases from J, with 16 bases between. Germline lookup yields CDR1 SGHNT and CDR2 YYREEE (reference sequence). CDR3 size: 14 residues. The CDR3 region is CASSSPYGGGGYTF. The CDR3 DNA sequence: TGTGCCAGCAGCTCGCCTTATGGGGGCGGTGGCTACACCTTC.

The chain combines TRBV15 with TRBJ2-1; TRBD2 matches 7 bases. The germline V gene encodes CDR1 LNHNV and CDR2 YYDKDF (reference sequence). The ends lost 0 bases at V and 4 bases at J; junction bases unmatched: 3. CDR3 length: 15 residues. CDR3 sequence reads: CATSREGGEYNEQFF. The CDR3, as DNA: TGTGCCACCAGCAGAGAGGGGGGGGAATACAATGAGCAGTTCTTC.

CDR3 bases: TGTGCCAGCAGCCCTAGGGACAGGGGGCTATTATTTGAGGAAAAACTGTTTTTT. As protein: CASSPRDRGLLFEEKLFF. The chain links TRBV7-9 to TRBJ1-4, with 12 bases that match TRBD1. This CDR3 comprises 18 residues. CDR1 is SEHNR and CDR2 is FQNEAQ in the germline V gene (reference sequence). With 5 bases clipped from V and 8 bases from J, the junction kept 15 bases outside the gene matches.

The V gene is TRBV29-1, the J gene TRBJ2-3; tentative D call: TRBD2 (6 bases). Germline V gene sequence: CDR1 SQVTM, CDR2 ANQGSEA. The V and J ends lost 7 bases and 2 bases respectively, with 22 bases between them. The CDR3 is 16 amino acids. The CDR3 DNA reads TGCAGCGCAGAAACGGACATTAGCGGCTTCACAGATACGCAGTATTTT. It yields the protein CSAETDISGFTDTQYF.

The rearrangement links TRBV3-1 (or the pseudogene TRBV3-2) to TRBJ2-2; D may be TRBD1 (6 bases). V lost 3 bases to trimming and J lost 6 bases, with 8 bases between them. The germline CDR1 and CDR2 sequences are LGHDT and YNNKEL (reference sequence). The CDR3 length is 13 residues. This CDR3 reads CASSHRGSGELFF. In DNA, the CDR3 is TGTGCCAGCAGCCACAGGGGCTCCGGGGAGCTGTTTTTT.

This clone was detected once. The CDR3 end shows no conserved phenylalanine or tryptophan, and so a read error is likely. This chain links TRBV6-5 with TRBJ1-3; 9 nucleotides agree with TRBD1. Germline CDR1 reads MNHEY; CDR2 reads SVGAGI. The CDR3 spans 14 residues. J gave up 9 bases and V 6 bases, and 9 bases lay outside the gene matches. CDR3 sequence: CASSGDRVYGTIYS. CDR3 DNA sequence: TGTGCCAGCAGCGGGGACAGGGTATATGGCACCATATATTCT.

The rearrangement joins TRBV19 to TRBJ1-4, with D possibly being TRBD1 (5 bases). The V end was cut by 3 bases, the J end by 0 bases, with 17 bases between. From germline, CDR1 is LNHDA and CDR2 SQIVND (reference sequence). The CDR3 loop spans 18 amino acids. The CDR3 DNA reads TGTGCCAGTAGTATGCGTCTCGGTGGAGGGGCAACTAATGAAAAACTGTTTTTT. It is translated as CASSMRLGGGATNEKLFF.

This chain connects TRBV21-1 to TRBJ1-2; TRBD1 is the table's D call and was not checked against the DNA. TRBV21-1 is an annotated pseudogene. CDR3 size: 17 residues. CDR3 coding DNA: TGTGCCAGCAGCAAAGCCCCTTGGCAGGGTAGGGGCGAGGGCTACACCTTC. Residues: CASSKAPWQGRGEGYTF.

This chain connects TRBV18 to TRBJ2-7, with 10 nucleotides matching TRBD2. J gave up 3 bases and V 5 bases, and 7 bases lay outside the gene matches. Per germline, CDR1 KGHSH and CDR2 LQKENI. CDR3 length: 15 amino acids. CDR3 sequence: CASSTTTSGFYEQYF. The CDR3 bases are TGTGCCAGCTCAACAACGACTAGCGGGTTCTACGAGCAGTACTTC.

This clone is a singleton in its sample. J is TRBJ2-1 and V is TRBV15; 7 nucleotides match TRBD2. CDR1 is LNHNV, CDR2 YYDKDF, per germline (reference sequence). V shed 0 bases and J 9 bases; nucleotides not matched to a gene: 8. This CDR3 spans 15 amino acids. The chain's CDR3 is CATSRDGTASGEQFF. CDR3 bases: TGTGCCACCAGCAGAGACGGGACCGCTAGCGGTGAGCAGTTCTTC.

The genes are TRBV18 and TRBJ1-2; weak D call: TRBD1 (6 bases). Trimming took off 3 bases at V and 0 bases at J, with 11 bases between the two ends. The CDR3 consists of 15 residues. Looked up from germline, CDR1 is KGHSH and CDR2 is LQKENI. CDR3 DNA sequence: TGTGCCAGCTCACCGGGGGGGCTAGCTAACTATGGCTACACCTTC. Amino acid sequence: CASSPGGLANYGYTF.

A few counts support this clone. This chain joins TRBV5-4 and TRBJ2-5; weak D call: TRBD2 (5 bases). The germline CDR1 and CDR2 sequences are SGHNT and YYREEE (reference sequence). V was trimmed by 1 base and J by 4 bases, leaving 8 bases between them. This CDR3 region has 13 residues. The CDR3 region is CASSLNGIETQYF. In DNA form, the CDR3 reads TGTGCCAGCAGCTTGAACGGGATAGAGACCCAGTACTTC.